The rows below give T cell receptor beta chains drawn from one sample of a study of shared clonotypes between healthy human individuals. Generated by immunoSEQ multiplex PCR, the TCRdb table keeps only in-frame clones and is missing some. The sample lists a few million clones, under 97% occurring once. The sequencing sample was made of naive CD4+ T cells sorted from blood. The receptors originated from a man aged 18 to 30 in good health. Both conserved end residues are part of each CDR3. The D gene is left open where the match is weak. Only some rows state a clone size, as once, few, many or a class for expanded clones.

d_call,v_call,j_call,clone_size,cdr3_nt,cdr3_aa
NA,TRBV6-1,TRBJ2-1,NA,TGTGCCAGCAGTGAAGAAAGGGGCTCCTACAATGAGCAGTTCTTC,CASSEERGSYNEQFF
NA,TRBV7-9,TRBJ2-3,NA,TGTGCCAGCAGCCTTCTTGGAACTAGCACAGATACGCAGTATTTT,CASSLLGTSTDTQYF
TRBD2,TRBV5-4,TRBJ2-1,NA,TGTGCCAGCAGCCCTGAGCTAGCGGGAGGGTACAATGAGCAGTTCTTC,CASSPELAGGYNEQFF
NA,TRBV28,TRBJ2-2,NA,TGTGCCAGCAGTTTATACAGGTGGGCGAACACCGGGGAGCTGTTTTTT,CASSLYRWANTGELFF
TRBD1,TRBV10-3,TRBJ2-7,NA,TGTGCCATCAGTGGGCTAGACCGACAGGGGGACGACGAGCAGTACTTC,CAISGLDRQGDDEQYF
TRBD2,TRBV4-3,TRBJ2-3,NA,TGCGCCAGCAGCCAAGATTCAGGGAGGGGAGATACGCAGTATTTT,CASSQDSGRGDTQYF
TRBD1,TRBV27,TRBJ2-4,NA,TGTGCCAGCAGTATAGAGGGGGGACAGGCTTTCATTCAGTACTTC,CASSIEGGQAFIQYF
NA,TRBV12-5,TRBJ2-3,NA,TGTGCTAGTGGGCCTCAAACTCTCACAGATACGCAGTATTTT,CASGPQTLTDTQYF
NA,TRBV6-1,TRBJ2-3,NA,TGTGCCACCCTAACAGGCTCCTCTAGCACAGATACGCAGTATTTT,CATLTGSSSTDTQYF
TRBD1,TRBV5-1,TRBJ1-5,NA,TGCGCCAGCAGCTTGGCCGGGACAGGCAATCAGCCCCAGCATTTT,CASSLAGTGNQPQHF
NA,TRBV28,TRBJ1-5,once,TGTGCCAGCAGTTTTGCTGTGGGGGGGCAGCCCCAGCATTTT,CASSFAVGGQPQHF
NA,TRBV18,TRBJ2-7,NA,TGTGCCAGCTCACCGGGACTTTACGAGCAGTACTTC,CASSPGLYEQYF
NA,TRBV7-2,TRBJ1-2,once,TGTGCCAGCAGCTTAGCCGGCCCTAACTATGGCTACACCTTC,CASSLAGPNYGYTF
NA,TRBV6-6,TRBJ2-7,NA,TGTGCCACCCACGGGACGGGAGAGGAGTCCTACGAGCAGTACTTC,CATHGTGEESYEQYF
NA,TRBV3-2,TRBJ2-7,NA,TGTGCCAGCAGCCCCACCCAGTACTTC,CASSPTQYF